This TCR beta chain was found in a study of cytomegalovirus exposure and HLA in healthy donors. The overall study: HLA-typed donors contributed around 88 million unique TCRs, which were held in an early data release.

The PCR had 60 Vbeta and 13 Jbeta primers. This table comes from immunoSEQ multiplex PCR, and its TCRdb copy is limited to in-frame clones, with some not included. The sample lists over 200,000 clones, under 80% seen once, with roughly 1.9% in the top ten. Regarding the study as a whole: CMV serostatus stood as the only immune exposure information on hand.

With respect to this clone: No antigen is known for it.

Between the trimmed V and J ends, which lost 3 bases and 2 bases, there was a span of 22 bases. This CDR3 has 19 residues. The germline CDR1 and CDR2 sequences are KGHSH and LQKENI. The sample consisted of PBMCs. The chain uses TRBV18 and TRBJ2-2; a weak D match, TRBD1 (6 bases). The clonotype comes from a young woman in good health and CMV-seronegative. CDR3 region: CASSPPPSVGRGNTGELFF. In nucleotides, the CDR3 is TGTGCCAGCTCACCTCCCCCTTCTGTGGGCAGGGGTAACACCGGGGAGCTGTTTTTT.